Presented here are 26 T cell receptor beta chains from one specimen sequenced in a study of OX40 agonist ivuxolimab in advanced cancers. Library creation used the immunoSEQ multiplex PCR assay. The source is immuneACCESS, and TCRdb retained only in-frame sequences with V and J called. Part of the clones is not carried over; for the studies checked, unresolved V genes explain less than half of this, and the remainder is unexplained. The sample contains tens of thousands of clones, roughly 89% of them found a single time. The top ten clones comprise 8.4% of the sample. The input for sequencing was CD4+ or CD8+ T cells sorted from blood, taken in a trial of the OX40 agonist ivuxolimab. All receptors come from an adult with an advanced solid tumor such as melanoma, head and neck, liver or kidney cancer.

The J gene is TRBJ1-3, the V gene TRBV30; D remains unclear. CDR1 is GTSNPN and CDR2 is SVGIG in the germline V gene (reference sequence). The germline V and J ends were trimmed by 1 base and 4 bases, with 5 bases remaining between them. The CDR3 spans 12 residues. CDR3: CAWSDPGNTIYF. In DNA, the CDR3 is TGTGCCTGGAGTGACCCGGGAAACACCATATATTTT.

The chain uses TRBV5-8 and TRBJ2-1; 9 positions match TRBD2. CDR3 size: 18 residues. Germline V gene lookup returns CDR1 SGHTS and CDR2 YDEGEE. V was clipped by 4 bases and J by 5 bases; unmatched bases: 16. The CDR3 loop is CASSNEIAGERPHNEQFF. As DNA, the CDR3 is TGTGCCAGCAGCAACGAAATAGCGGGAGAGAGGCCACACAATGAGCAGTTCTTC.

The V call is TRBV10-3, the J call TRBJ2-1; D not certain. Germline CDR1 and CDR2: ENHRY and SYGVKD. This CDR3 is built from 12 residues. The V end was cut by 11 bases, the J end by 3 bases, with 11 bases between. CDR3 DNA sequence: TGTGCCGCCTTAGGCGTCTACAATGAGCAGTTCTTC. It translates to CAALGVYNEQFF.

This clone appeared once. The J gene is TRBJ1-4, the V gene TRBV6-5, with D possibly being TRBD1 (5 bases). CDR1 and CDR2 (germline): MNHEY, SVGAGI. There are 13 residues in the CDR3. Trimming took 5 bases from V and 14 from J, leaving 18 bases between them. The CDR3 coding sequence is TGTGCCAGCAGTCCGACCGGGACCACAAGGCTGTTTTTT. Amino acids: CASSPTGTTRLFF.

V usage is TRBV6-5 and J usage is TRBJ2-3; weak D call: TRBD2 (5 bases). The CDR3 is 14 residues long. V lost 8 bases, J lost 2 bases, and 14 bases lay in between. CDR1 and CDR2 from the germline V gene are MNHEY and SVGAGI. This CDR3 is CASQSGVSTDTQYF. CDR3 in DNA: TGTGCCAGCCAAAGCGGCGTGTCCACAGATACGCAGTATTTT.

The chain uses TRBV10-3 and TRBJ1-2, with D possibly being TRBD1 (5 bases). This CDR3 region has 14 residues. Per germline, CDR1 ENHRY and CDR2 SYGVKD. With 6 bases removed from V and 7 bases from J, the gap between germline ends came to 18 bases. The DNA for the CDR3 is TGTGCCATCAGGTCGCTGGCAGGGTCTAGTGGCTACACCTTC. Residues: CAIRSLAGSSGYTF.

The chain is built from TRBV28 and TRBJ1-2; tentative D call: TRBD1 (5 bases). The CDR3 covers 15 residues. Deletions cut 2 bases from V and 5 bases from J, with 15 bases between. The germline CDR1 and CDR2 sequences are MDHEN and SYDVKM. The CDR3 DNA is TGTGCCAGCAGTTTAACGATTGGGGGGGAATATGGCTACACCTTC. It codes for CASSLTIGGEYGYTF.

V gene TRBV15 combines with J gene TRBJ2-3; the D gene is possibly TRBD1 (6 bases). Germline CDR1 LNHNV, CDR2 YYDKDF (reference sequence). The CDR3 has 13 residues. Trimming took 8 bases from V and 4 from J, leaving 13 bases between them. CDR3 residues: CATGRGGADTQYF. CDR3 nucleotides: TGTGCCACCGGGCGAGGGGGTGCAGATACGCAGTATTTT.

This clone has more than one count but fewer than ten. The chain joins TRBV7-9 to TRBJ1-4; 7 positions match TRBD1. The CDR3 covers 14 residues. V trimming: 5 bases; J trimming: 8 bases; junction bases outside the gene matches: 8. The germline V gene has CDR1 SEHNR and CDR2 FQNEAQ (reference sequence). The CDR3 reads CASSGDRDREKLFF. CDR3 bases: TGTGCCAGCAGCGGTGACAGGGATCGGGAAAAACTGTTTTTT.

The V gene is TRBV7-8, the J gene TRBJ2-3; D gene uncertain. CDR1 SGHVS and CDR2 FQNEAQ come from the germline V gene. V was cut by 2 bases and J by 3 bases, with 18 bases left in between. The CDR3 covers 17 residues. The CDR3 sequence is CASSLTADLTPTDTQYF. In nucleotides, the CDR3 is TGTGCCAGCAGCTTAACGGCCGACCTAACACCTACAGATACGCAGTATTTT.

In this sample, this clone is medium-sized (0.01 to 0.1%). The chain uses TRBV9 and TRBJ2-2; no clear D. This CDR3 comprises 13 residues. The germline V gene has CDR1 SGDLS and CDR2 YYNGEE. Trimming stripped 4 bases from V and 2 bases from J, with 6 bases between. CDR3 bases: TGTGCCAGCAGCCCCCCAAACACCGGGGAGCTGTTTTTT. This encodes CASSPPNTGELFF.

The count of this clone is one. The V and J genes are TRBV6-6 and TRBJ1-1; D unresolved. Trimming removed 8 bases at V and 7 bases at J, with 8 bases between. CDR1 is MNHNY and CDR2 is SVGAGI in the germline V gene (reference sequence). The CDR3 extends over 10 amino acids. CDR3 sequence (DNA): TGTGCCAGCTTTAGCGGTGAAGCTTTCTTT. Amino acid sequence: CASFSGEAFF.

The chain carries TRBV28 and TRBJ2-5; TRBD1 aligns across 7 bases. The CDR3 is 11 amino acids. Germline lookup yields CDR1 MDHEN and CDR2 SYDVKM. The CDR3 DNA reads TGTGCAGCAGGGGGATATGAGACCCAGTACTTC. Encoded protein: CAAGGYETQYF.

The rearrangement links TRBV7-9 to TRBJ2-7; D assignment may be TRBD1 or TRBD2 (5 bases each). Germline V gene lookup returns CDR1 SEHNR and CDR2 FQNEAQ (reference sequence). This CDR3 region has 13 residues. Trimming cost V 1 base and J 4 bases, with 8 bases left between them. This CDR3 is CASSLGGRYEQYV. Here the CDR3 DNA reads TGTGCCAGCAGCTTAGGGGGGAGATACGAGCAGTACGTC.

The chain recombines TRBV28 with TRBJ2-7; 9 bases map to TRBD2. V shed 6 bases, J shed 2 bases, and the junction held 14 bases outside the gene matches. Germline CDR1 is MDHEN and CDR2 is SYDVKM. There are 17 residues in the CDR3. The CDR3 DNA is TGTGCCAGCAGCACCGGACTAGCGAGTATACAGACCTACGAGCAGTACTTC. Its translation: CASSTGLASIQTYEQYF.

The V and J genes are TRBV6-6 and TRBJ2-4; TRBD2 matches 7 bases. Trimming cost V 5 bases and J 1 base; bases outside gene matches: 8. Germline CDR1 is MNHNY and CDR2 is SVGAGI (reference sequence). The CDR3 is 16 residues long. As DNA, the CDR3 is TGTGCCAGCAGTACCACTAGCGCGAACGCCAAAAACATTCAGTACTTC. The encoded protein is CASSTTSANAKNIQYF.

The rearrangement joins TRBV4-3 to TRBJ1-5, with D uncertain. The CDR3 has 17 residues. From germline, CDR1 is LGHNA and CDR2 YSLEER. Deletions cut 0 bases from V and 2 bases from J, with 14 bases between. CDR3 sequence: CASSQDPQLTGNQPQHF. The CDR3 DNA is TGCGCCAGCAGCCAAGATCCCCAACTCACGGGCAATCAGCCCCAGCATTTT.

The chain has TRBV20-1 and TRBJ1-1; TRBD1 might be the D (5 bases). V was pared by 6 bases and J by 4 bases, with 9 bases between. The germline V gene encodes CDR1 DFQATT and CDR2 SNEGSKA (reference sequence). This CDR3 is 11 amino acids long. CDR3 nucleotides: TGCAGTGCAGGGGTCAGCACTGAAGCTTTCTTT. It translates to CSAGVSTEAFF.

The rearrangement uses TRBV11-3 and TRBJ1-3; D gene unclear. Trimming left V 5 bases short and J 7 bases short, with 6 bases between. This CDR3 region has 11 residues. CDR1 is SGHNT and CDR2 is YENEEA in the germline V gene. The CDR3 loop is CASSLGNTIYF. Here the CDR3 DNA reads TGTGCCAGCAGCCTAGGGAACACCATATATTTT.

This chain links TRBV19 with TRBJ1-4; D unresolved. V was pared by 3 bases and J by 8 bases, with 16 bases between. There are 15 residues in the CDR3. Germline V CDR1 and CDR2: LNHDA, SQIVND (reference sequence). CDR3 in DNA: TGTGCCAGTAGTATCATCGGTGTAGGGTCGGAAAAACTGTTTTTT. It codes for CASSIIGVGSEKLFF.

This chain's CDR3 is CASSLFQAVNSPLHF. DNA for the CDR3: TGTGCCAGCAGTTTATTCCAGGCAGTAAATTCACCCCTCCACTTT. The V call is TRBV28, the J call TRBJ1-6; D gene ambiguous. This CDR3 has 15 amino acids. Germline values: CDR1 MDHEN, CDR2 SYDVKM. V was clipped by 1 base and J by 7 bases, with 11 bases between them.

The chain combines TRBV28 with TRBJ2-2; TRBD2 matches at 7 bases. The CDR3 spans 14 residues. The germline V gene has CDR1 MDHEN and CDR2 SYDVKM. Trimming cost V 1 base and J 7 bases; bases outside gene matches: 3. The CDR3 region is CASSLYGGIGELFF. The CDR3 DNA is TGTGCCAGCAGTTTATACGGGGGGATCGGGGAGCTGTTTTTT.

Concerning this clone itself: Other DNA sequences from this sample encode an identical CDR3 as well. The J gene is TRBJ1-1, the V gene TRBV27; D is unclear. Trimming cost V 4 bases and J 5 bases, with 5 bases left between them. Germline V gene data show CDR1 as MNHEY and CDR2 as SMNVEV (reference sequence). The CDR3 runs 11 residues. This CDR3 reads CASSWGTEAFF. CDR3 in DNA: TGTGCCAGCAGTTGGGGTACTGAAGCTTTCTTT.

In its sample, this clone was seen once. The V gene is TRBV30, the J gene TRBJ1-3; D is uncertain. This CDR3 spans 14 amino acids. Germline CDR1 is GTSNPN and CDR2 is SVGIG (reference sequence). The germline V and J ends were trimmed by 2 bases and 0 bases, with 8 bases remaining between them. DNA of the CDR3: TGTGCCTGGAGTTGGACCGCCTCTGGAAACACCATATATTTT. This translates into CAWSWTASGNTIYF.

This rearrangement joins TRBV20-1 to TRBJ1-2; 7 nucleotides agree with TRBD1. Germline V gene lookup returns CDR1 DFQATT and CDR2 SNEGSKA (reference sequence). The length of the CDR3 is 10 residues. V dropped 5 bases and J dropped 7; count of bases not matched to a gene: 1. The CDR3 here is CSAAGGGYTF. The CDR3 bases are TGCAGTGCTGCAGGGGGTGGCTACACCTTC.

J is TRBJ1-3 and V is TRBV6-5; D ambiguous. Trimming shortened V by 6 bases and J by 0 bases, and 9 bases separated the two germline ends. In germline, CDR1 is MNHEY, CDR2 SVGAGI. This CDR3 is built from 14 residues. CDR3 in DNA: TGTGCCAGCAGAAAACAGTACTCTGGAAACACCATATATTTT. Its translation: CASRKQYSGNTIYF.